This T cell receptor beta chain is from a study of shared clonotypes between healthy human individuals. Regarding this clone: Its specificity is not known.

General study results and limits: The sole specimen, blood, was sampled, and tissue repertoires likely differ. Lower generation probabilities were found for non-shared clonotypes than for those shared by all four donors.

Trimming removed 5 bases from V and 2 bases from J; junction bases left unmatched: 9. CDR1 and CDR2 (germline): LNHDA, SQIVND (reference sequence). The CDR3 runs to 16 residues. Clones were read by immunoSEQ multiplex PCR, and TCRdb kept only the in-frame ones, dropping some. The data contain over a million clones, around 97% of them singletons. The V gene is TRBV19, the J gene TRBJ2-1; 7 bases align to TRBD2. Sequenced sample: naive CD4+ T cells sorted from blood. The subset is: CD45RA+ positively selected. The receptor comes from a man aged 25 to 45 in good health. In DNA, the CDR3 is TGTGCCAGTAGTTCATTAGCGGGCCCACCCTACAATGAGCAGTTCTTC. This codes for CASSSLAGPPYNEQFF.